This TCR beta chain was identified in a study of T cell responses to AZD1222 COVID-19 vaccine. Overall study findings and caveats: White British ancestry dominated among donors, who included more females, and clonal diversity was possibly underestimated. Only a handful of individuals given AZD1222 were seropositive at baseline. Mapped onto spike, vaccine-associated CD4 TCRs spanned it and were dominant at 160-218 and 743-854.

Notes on this clone: Its target is unknown.

The CDR3 is made up of 14 amino acids. Germline lookup yields CDR1 MDHEN and CDR2 SYDVKM. Between the trimmed V and J ends, which lost 7 bases and 5 bases, there was a span of 14 bases. Sequencing was performed with immunoSEQ multiplex PCR; in TCRdb, only in-frame clones are kept and a portion is missing. Here the sample spans 150,000 to 200,000 clones, roughly 92% being singletons. The specimen comprised peripheral blood, sampled on day 0 of AZD1222 vaccination. The V and J genes are TRBV28 and TRBJ2-2, with D perhaps given as TRBD1 or TRBD2 (6 bases each). This TCR was sampled from an adult in good health. CDR3 bases: TGTGCCAGCATCCCGGGGGCGCGTACCGGGGAGCTGTTTTTT. The encoded protein is CASIPGARTGELFF. Combining the CDR3 with reference TRBV28 and TRBJ2-2 gives the whole variable domain DVKVTQSSRYLVKRTGEKVFLECVQDMDHENMFWYRQDPGLGLRLIYFSYDVKMKEKGDIPEGYSVSREKKERFSLILESASTNQTSMYLCASIPGARTGELFFGEGSRLTVL.